Sequencing of this T cell receptor (beta chain) was carried out in a study of blood T cell repertoires in COVID-19. The data were produced by immunoSEQ multiplex PCR, yet TCRdb's version contains in-frame clones alone and is incomplete. The sample consists of 300,000 to 350,000 clones, about 90% of them appearing once. V lost 0 bases to trimming and J lost 2 bases, with 11 bases between them. Looked up from germline, CDR1 is KGHDR and CDR2 is SFDVKD. The CDR3 contains 16 residues. Those who participated ranged in age from roughly 18 to 100 years and resided in approximately 26 US areas. The chain combines TRBV24-1 with TRBJ2-3, with D possibly being TRBD1 (5 bases). The source is a man in his thirties or forties who had recovered from COVID-19. The sample taken for sequencing was PBMCs or T cells enriched from blood (not recorded which). The DNA of the CDR3 is TGTGCCACCAGTGATTTGGGGCAGGGAATCACAGATACGCAGTATTTT. Its translation: CATSDLGQGITDTQYF.